Listed below are T cell receptor beta chains from one sample, sequenced in a study of Ad26.COV2.S vaccination and SARS-CoV-2 variants. Method: immunoSEQ multiplex PCR; TCRdb's copy keeps in-frame clones and lacks some. The table records about 350,000 clones, approximately 86% of them present only once. This specimen consisted of peripheral blood, obtained in a trial of Ad26.COV2.S vaccine versus placebo. These receptor sequences come from a person aged 18-65 years who received the Ad26.COV2.S COVID-19 vaccine or a placebo. The CDR3 runs from the conserved cysteine through the conserved F or W. A D gene is named only where the DNA matches it firmly. Not all rows give a size; the values are once, few, many and, for expanded clones, a class.

NA	TRBV19	NA	TRBJ1-5	CASTGSGGNQPQHF	TGTGCCAGTACCGGCTCCGGGGGCAATCAGCCCCAGCATTTT
NA	TRBV7-9	NA	TRBJ2-1	CASSFSKEGSHNEQFF	TGTGCCAGCAGCTTTAGTAAGGAGGGGTCCCACAATGAGCAGTTCTTC
once	TRBV27	NA	TRBJ2-3	CASSLGRFTDTQYF	TGTGCCAGCAGTCTCGGACGGTTCACAGATACGCAGTATTTT
NA	TRBV6-1	NA	TRBJ1-4	CASSELGAAIEKLFF	TGTGCCAGCAGTGAGTTAGGGGCAGCGATTGAAAAACTGTTTTTT
NA	TRBV19	TRBD1	TRBJ1-5	CASRPGQGGSAQHF	TGTGCCAGTAGGCCTGGACAGGGAGGATCAGCCCAGCATTTT
NA	TRBV15	NA	TRBJ2-3	CATSRVRDTQYF	TGTGCCACCAGCAGGGTACGGGATACGCAGTATTTT
NA	TRBV28	TRBD2	TRBJ2-3	CASSPERVEREGLGDTQYF	TGTGCCAGCAGTCCCGAAAGAGTCGAGCGGGAGGGCCTAGGAGATACGCAGTATTTT
NA	TRBV9	NA	TRBJ1-2	CASSVGQSSNYGYTF	TGTGCCAGCAGCGTCGGGCAGTCGTCTAACTATGGCTACACCTTC
NA	TRBV5-1	TRBD2	TRBJ2-3	CASSFQRGSTDTQYF	TGCGCCAGCAGCTTCCAGCGGGGGAGCACAGATACGCAGTATTTT
NA	TRBV9	NA	TRBJ1-5	CASSVGTLSNQPQHF	TGTGCCAGCAGCGTAGGGACATTAAGCAATCAGCCCCAGCATTTT
NA	TRBV4-1	NA	TRBJ1-4	CASSPDGAGMFF	TGCGCCAGCAGCCCGGACGGTGCCGGGATGTTTTTT
NA	TRBV4-1	NA	TRBJ1-5	CASSQEGVSNQPQHF	TGCGCCAGCAGCCAAGAAGGGGTAAGCAATCAGCCCCAGCATTTT
NA	TRBV2	TRBD1	TRBJ2-7	CARRTQQGATYEQYF	TGTGCCAGGAGGACTCAGCAGGGGGCCACCTACGAGCAGTACTTC
NA	TRBV24-1	NA	TRBJ2-1	CATSDLREQFF	TGTGCCACCAGTGATCTCCGGGAGCAGTTCTTC
NA	TRBV10-3	TRBD1	TRBJ2-7	CAISEPRGLTYEQYF	TGTGCCATCAGTGAGCCCAGGGGGCTAACCTACGAGCAGTACTTC
NA	TRBV18	NA	TRBJ2-7	CASSPPNSYEQYF	TGTGCCAGCTCACCACCAAACAGCTACGAGCAGTACTTC
NA	TRBV10-3	NA	TRBJ2-5	CAIRDQGQETQYF	TGTGCCATCAGGGACCAGGGCCAAGAGACCCAGTACTTC
NA	TRBV3-1/TRBV3-2	NA	TRBJ2-5	CASSRIQETQYF	TGTGCCAGCAGCCGGATCCAAGAGACCCAGTACTTC
few	TRBV18	NA	TRBJ2-7	CASSPQDTSYEQYF	TGTGCCAGCTCACCACAGGACACCTCCTACGAGCAGTACTTC
few	TRBV12-3/TRBV12-4	NA	TRBJ2-3	CASSLVTDTQYF	TGTGCCAGCAGTTTGGTTACAGATACGCAGTATTTT
NA	TRBV19	NA	TRBJ2-6	CASSSTGANVLTF	TGTGCCAGTAGTAGCACTGGGGCCAACGTCCTGACTTTC
once	TRBV9	NA	TRBJ2-1	CASSFRDAPYNEQFF	TGTGCCAGCAGCTTCCGGGACGCACCCTACAATGAGCAGTTCTTC
NA	TRBV7-8	TRBD2	TRBJ2-1	CASSLGLAGFEQFF	TGTGCCAGCAGCTTGGGACTAGCGGGGTTCGAGCAGTTCTTC
NA	TRBV6-5	TRBD1	TRBJ1-2	CASSYSRDSAYGYTF	TGTGCCAGCAGTTACTCCCGGGACAGCGCATATGGCTACACCTTC
NA	TRBV9	TRBD2	TRBJ2-3	CASSGDLKGSGGITDTQYF	TGTGCCAGCAGCGGAGACCTCAAGGGTAGCGGGGGGATCACAGATACGCAGTATTTT
NA	TRBV2	TRBD2	TRBJ2-1	CPYGGYNEQFF	TGTCCCTACGGGGGGTACAATGAGCAGTTCTTC
few	TRBV5-6	NA	TRBJ1-6	CASSDGVYNSPLHF	TGTGCCAGCAGCGACGGGGTTTATAATTCACCCCTCCACTTT
NA	TRBV30	TRBD1	TRBJ2-7	CAGTEKDSYEQYF	TGTGCCGGGACAGAAAAGGACTCCTACGAGCAGTACTTC
NA	TRBV9	TRBD2	TRBJ2-5	CASSAKTSGGAEETQYF	TGTGCCAGCAGCGCAAAGACTAGCGGGGGGGCGGAAGAGACCCAGTACTTC
NA	TRBV28	NA	TRBJ2-1	CASSDWRGMINEQFF	TGTGCCAGCAGCGACTGGCGCGGGATGATCAATGAGCAGTTCTTC
NA	TRBV27	NA	TRBJ2-3	CASSLAGAWADTQYF	TGTGCCAGCAGTTTAGCGGGGGCTTGGGCAGATACGCAGTATTTT
NA	TRBV7-9	TRBD1	TRBJ2-7	CASVTGGSYEQYF	TGTGCCAGTGTGACAGGGGGCTCGTACGAGCAGTACTTC
NA	TRBV19	TRBD2	TRBJ2-2	CASSITSGYTGELFF	TGTGCCAGTAGTATAACTAGCGGTTACACCGGGGAGCTGTTTTTT
NA	TRBV19	NA	TRBJ1-1	CASSNRYGGGTEAFF	TGTGCCAGTAGCAATCGGTACGGTGGGGGCACTGAAGCTTTCTTT
NA	TRBV7-2	NA	TRBJ2-5	CASSLGATGETQYF	TGTGCCAGCAGCTTAGGGGCCACCGGGGAGACCCAGTACTTC
NA	TRBV6-5	TRBD1	TRBJ1-2	CASRNTGDTGYTF	TGTGCCAGCAGGAACACAGGGGACACTGGCTACACCTTC
few	TRBV19	TRBD1	TRBJ1-1	CASILTGSLEAFF	TGTGCCAGTATTTTGACAGGGAGCCTGGAGGCTTTCTTT
NA	TRBV6-5	NA	TRBJ1-3	CASPPPRGLGNTIYF	TGTGCCAGTCCCCCCCCGCGAGGGTTGGGAAACACCATATATTTT
NA	TRBV4-3	TRBD1	TRBJ2-7	CASSQEETGLYEQYF	TGCGCCAGCAGCCAAGAGGAGACAGGGCTCTACGAGCAGTACTTC
once	TRBV12-5	NA	TRBJ1-1	CASGLGYHREVTEAFF	TGTGCTAGTGGTTTGGGGTACCACAGGGAGGTTACTGAAGCTTTCTTT
NA	TRBV6-5	TRBD2	TRBJ2-1	CASSFGLAGAYNEQFF	TGTGCCAGCAGTTTCGGACTAGCGGGAGCCTACAATGAGCAGTTCTTC
NA	TRBV7-9	NA	TRBJ2-7	CASSLGTNKGEQYF	TGTGCCAGCAGCTTAGGGACTAACAAGGGCGAGCAGTACTTC